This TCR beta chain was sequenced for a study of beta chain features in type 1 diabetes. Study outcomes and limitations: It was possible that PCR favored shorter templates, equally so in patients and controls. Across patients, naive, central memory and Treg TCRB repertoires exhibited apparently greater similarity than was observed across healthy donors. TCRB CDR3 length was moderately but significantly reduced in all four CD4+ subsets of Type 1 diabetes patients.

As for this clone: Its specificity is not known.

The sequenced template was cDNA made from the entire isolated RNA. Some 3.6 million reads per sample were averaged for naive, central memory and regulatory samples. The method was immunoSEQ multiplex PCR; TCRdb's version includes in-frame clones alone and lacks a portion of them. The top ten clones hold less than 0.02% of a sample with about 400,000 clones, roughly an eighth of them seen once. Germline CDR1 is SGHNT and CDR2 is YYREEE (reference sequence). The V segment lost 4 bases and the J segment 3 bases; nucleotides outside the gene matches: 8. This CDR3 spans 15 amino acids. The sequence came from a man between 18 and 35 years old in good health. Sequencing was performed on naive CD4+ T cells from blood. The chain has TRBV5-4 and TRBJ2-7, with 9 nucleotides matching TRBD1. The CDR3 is CASSGSGTGYYEQYF. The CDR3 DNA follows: TGTGCCAGCAGCGGATCCGGGACAGGGTACTACGAGCAGTACTTC.